This TCR beta chain emerged from a study of neurological immune-mediated disorders. Study as a whole: Relapsing-remitting forms accounted for most of the roughly 35 multiple sclerosis patients and secondary progressive forms for 3.

The authors made cDNA by 5'RACE with 10-nucleotide random UMIs. In TCRdb, the 5' RACE reads were re-called with MiXCR into one record per CDR3 protein. The sample holds about 62,000 distinct CDR3 sequences, about 3.5% seen once. The CDR3 loop spans 13 amino acids. Looked up from germline, CDR1 is DFQATT and CDR2 is SNEGSKA (reference sequence). The V gene end was trimmed by 6 bases and the J gene end by 4 bases; junction bases not matched to a gene: 5. This clonotype has a count of ten or more. The sequence was collected from a woman aged 45-65 years with multiple sclerosis. The chain links TRBV20-1 to TRBJ2-1; TRBD2 matches 8 bases. Sequencing was performed on PBMCs. The CDR3 DNA reads TGCAGTGCACAGCGGGAGTGGTACAATGAGCAGTTCTTC. The encoded protein is CSAQREWYNEQFF.